A single sample is the source of the 16 T cell receptor beta chains below, sequenced in a study of response to subunit inactivated influenza vaccine. TCRdb re-called the RT-PCR reads with MiXCR, one entry per CDR3 protein. The sample records 400,000 to 550,000 distinct CDR3 sequences, around 25% being singletons. This specimen was CD4+ T cells sorted from PBMCs, taken roughly 5 days after vaccination. The source is a man over 45 who received an inactivated influenza vaccine.

The chain recombines TRBV5-1 with TRBJ2-3; TRBD2 aligns across 8 bases. V trimming: 1 base; J trimming: 3 bases; junction bases outside the gene matches: 10. Germline CDR1 SGHRS, CDR2 YFSETQ. The CDR3 spans 17 residues. The CDR3 coding sequence is TGCGCCAGCAGCTTGTCCGGTATAGCGGGAATGACAGATACGCAGTATTTT. It yields the protein CASSLSGIAGMTDTQYF.

This chain connects TRBV5-5 to TRBJ1-1; 8 bases map to TRBD1. V dropped 2 bases and J dropped 4; count of bases not matched to a gene: 10. Germline loops: CDR1 SGHKS, CDR2 YYEKEE (reference sequence). The CDR3 has 16 residues. CDR3 DNA sequence: TGTGCCAGCAGCTTACAGGGGGGATCCCTGAGCACTGAAGCTTTCTTT. Its translation is CASSLQGGSLSTEAFF.

Many counts were recorded for this clonotype. The chain combines TRBV12-3 or TRBV12-4 with TRBJ2-2; D unresolved. The CDR3 consists of 15 residues. V gave up 7 bases and J gave up 2 bases, with 14 bases separating them. This chain's CDR3 is CASTLIPGNTGELFF. The CDR3 DNA follows: TGTGCCAGCACCTTAATCCCCGGTAACACCGGGGAGCTGTTTTTT.

This clonotype was counted at least ten times. The gene calls are TRBV5-1 and TRBJ2-3; D not certain. The CDR3 runs 15 residues. Germline V CDR1 and CDR2: SGHRS, YFSETQ. V lost 0 bases to trimming and J lost 2 bases, with 10 bases between them. This chain's CDR3 is CASSLGTVPTDTQYF. For the CDR3, the DNA is TGCGCCAGCAGCTTGGGTACAGTGCCCACAGATACGCAGTATTTT.

This chain uses TRBV28 with TRBJ2-1, with 13 bases fitting TRBD2. Germline CDR1 and CDR2: MDHEN and SYDVKM. Unmatched junction bases numbered 8, after V lost 6 bases and J lost 9 bases. The CDR3 runs 15 residues. The CDR3 loop is CASRGLAGRRGEQFF. DNA of the CDR3: TGTGCCAGCAGGGGACTAGCGGGGAGACGGGGTGAGCAGTTCTTC.

The chain is built from TRBV12-3 or TRBV12-4 and TRBJ1-4; 9 nucleotides line up with TRBD1. The CDR3 covers 15 residues. After removal of 6 bases from V and 4 bases from J, the junction contained 6 bases not matched to a gene. CDR3 DNA: TGTGCCAGCAGCTCGACGGACAGGGGTAATGAAAAACTGTTTTTT. Protein: CASSSTDRGNEKLFF.

This clonotype was picked up a small number of times. V and J are TRBV12-3 or TRBV12-4 and TRBJ2-2; 8 bases match TRBD2. The CDR3 covers 15 residues. V dropped 5 bases and J dropped 5; count of bases not matched to a gene: 7. CDR3 amino acids: CASSPHGGATGELFF. CDR3 in DNA: TGTGCCAGCAGTCCCCACGGGGGGGCAACCGGGGAGCTGTTTTTT.

This clonotype was counted a few times. V and J are TRBV12-3 or TRBV12-4 and TRBJ1-1; a weak D match, TRBD1 (5 bases). The CDR3 sequence is 18 residues long. Trimming removed 5 bases from V and 2 bases from J, with 24 bases in between. In DNA form, the CDR3 reads TGTGCCAGCAGTCCCGGGCGAGGCTGGACAACCCGAAACACTGAAGCTTTCTTT. It yields the protein CASSPGRGWTTRNTEAFF.

This clonotype was seen a few times. The chain links TRBV12-3 or TRBV12-4 to TRBJ2-7, with D possibly TRBD2 on 6 matching bases. The CDR3 runs 14 residues. V was shortened by 1 base and J by 4 bases, with 11 bases between the two germline ends. The CDR3 loop is CASSLVPGEYEQYF. The CDR3 nucleotides are TGTGCCAGCAGTTTAGTCCCGGGAGAGTACGAGCAGTACTTC.

A few counts support this clonotype. This sequence joins TRBV4-3 and TRBJ2-7; TRBD1 aligns across 9 bases. CDR1 and CDR2 (germline): LGHNA, YSLEER. J gave up 4 bases and V 0 bases, and 4 bases lay outside the gene matches. The CDR3 length is 15 residues. The CDR3 reads CASSQDGQGSYEQYF. In nucleotides, the CDR3 is TGCGCCAGCAGCCAAGATGGACAGGGGTCTTACGAGCAGTACTTC.

V and J are TRBV6-1 and TRBJ1-4; unclear D gene. Germline V gene data show CDR1 as MNHNS and CDR2 as SASEGT. The ends were cut back, 3 bases at V and 7 bases at J, with 12 bases in the middle. The CDR3 is made up of 14 amino acids. CDR3 in amino acids: CASSDRGFGEKLFF. DNA for the CDR3: TGTGCCAGCAGTGACCGAGGGTTTGGTGAAAAACTGTTTTTT.

V is TRBV11-2 and J is TRBJ2-1; 9 positions agree with TRBD2. CDR1 is SGHAT and CDR2 is FQNNGV in the germline V gene. The V and J ends lost 3 bases and 0 bases, in that order; junction bases with no gene match: 9. This CDR3 has 18 residues. CDR3 region: CASSFQAGGPSSYNEQFF. Written as DNA, the CDR3 is TGTGCCAGCAGCTTTCAAGCGGGGGGACCAAGCTCCTACAATGAGCAGTTCTTC.

In this sample, this clonotype turned up a few times. V is TRBV5-4 and J is TRBJ2-3; 14 bases are a match to TRBD2. From germline, CDR1 is SGHNT and CDR2 YYREEE (reference sequence). V dropped 1 base and J dropped 6; count of bases not matched to a gene: 7. The CDR3 is made up of 17 amino acids. The CDR3 protein is CASSLQGLAGAGDTQYF. The CDR3 DNA is TGTGCCAGCAGCTTGCAGGGACTAGCGGGGGCAGGGGATACGCAGTATTTT. Full variable domain (missing parts from reference TRBV5-4 and TRBJ2-3): ETGVTQSPTHLIKTRGQQVTLRCSSQSGHNTVSWYQQALGQGPQFIFQYYREEENGRGNFPPRFSGLQFPNYSSELNVNALELDDSALYLCASSLQGLAGAGDTQYFGPGTRLTVL.

This chain connects TRBV6-5 to TRBJ2-3; D is perhaps TRBD1 (5 bases). Germline V CDR1 and CDR2: MNHEY, SVGAGI. Trimming took off 2 bases at V and 4 bases at J, with 10 bases between the two ends. This CDR3 has 14 amino acids. The CDR3 coding sequence is TGTGCCAGCAGTTACACGACAGATTCAGATACGCAGTATTTT. It translates to CASSYTTDSDTQYF.

This clonotype was observed once. The genes are TRBV4-1 and TRBJ1-3; D is perhaps TRBD1 (6 bases). This CDR3 has 15 residues. Germline CDR1 and CDR2: MGHRA and YSYEKL. Trimming removed 1 base at V and 7 bases at J, with 14 bases between. The CDR3 loop is CASSQVSGEGNTIYF. DNA of the CDR3: TGCGCCAGCAGCCAAGTGTCAGGGGAAGGCAACACCATATATTTT.

The chain is built from TRBV7-8 and TRBJ2-5, with D unclear. From germline, CDR1 is SGHVS and CDR2 FQNEAQ. V gave up 6 bases and J gave up 5 bases, with 16 bases separating them. There are 14 residues in the CDR3. This chain's CDR3 is CASRLLGATETQYF. CDR3 sequence (DNA): TGTGCCAGCAGACTCCTAGGAGCGACGGAGACCCAGTACTTC.